These 26 T cell receptor beta chains were all obtained from the same sample, sequenced in a study of patients and donors after allogeneic stem cell transplantation. TCRdb analysed the RT-PCR reads with MiXCR anew, one entry per CDR3 protein. The table records 20,000 to 30,000 distinct CDR3 sequences, around 40% of them present only once. The sequencing sample was made of blood, either unsorted or a sorted T cell fraction (not recorded which). These TCRs come from a human donor who was either an allogeneic HSCT recipient or a stem cell or donor lymphocyte infusion donor (not recorded which). It is not recorded whose cells these are; they may come from a transplant donor.

The J gene is TRBJ1-2, the V gene TRBV5-5; 7 nucleotides agree with TRBD1. Germline assignment: CDR1 SGHKS and CDR2 YYEKEE (reference sequence). This CDR3 is built from 12 residues. V lost 5 bases to trimming and J lost 5 bases; unmatched junction nucleotides: 3. The CDR3 loop reads CASSWDSYGYTF. The CDR3 DNA is TGTGCCAGCAGTTGGGACAGTTATGGCTACACCTTC.

The chain joins TRBV20-1 to TRBJ1-5; 7 bases align to TRBD1. The ends lost 5 bases at V and 4 bases at J; junction bases unmatched: 11. The V gene's germline CDR1 is DFQATT and CDR2 SNEGSKA (reference sequence). The CDR3 has 15 amino acids. CDR3 sequence: CSAVAPGQHNQPQHF. CDR3 coding DNA: TGCAGTGCTGTCGCACCGGGACAGCATAATCAGCCCCAGCATTTT.

The CDR3 DNA reads as TGTGCCAGCAGCTTGGGGGCCAATCAAAACATTCAGTACTTC. Translating it yields CASSLGANQNIQYF. J is TRBJ2-4 and V is TRBV5-6; D ambiguous. V was pared by 0 bases and J by 5 bases, with 9 bases between. The CDR3 is made up of 14 amino acids. Germline assignment: CDR1 SGHDT and CDR2 YYEEEE.

This clonotype was seen just once. The J gene is TRBJ2-3, the V gene TRBV20-1; 8 nucleotides agree with TRBD2. The germline V gene encodes CDR1 DFQATT and CDR2 SNEGSKA (reference sequence). The CDR3 extends over 14 amino acids. With V trimmed by 2 bases and J by 2 bases, 3 bases remained unmatched. CDR3 region: CSARIAGITDTQYF. As DNA, the CDR3 is TGCAGTGCTAGAATAGCGGGGATCACAGATACGCAGTATTTT.

The chain recombines TRBV4-1 with TRBJ2-4; D is ambiguous. The CDR3 has 14 residues. Looked up from germline, CDR1 is MGHRA and CDR2 is YSYEKL. V lost 4 bases and J 0 bases, leaving 7 bases between the germline ends. This CDR3 reads CASSPDLAKNIQYF. The CDR3 DNA is TGCGCCAGCAGCCCAGATCTAGCCAAAAACATTCAGTACTTC.

This rearrangement joins TRBV12-3 or TRBV12-4 to TRBJ2-6, with D uncertain. CDR3 size: 17 residues. The V and J ends lost 0 bases and 0 bases respectively, with 9 bases between them. DNA for the CDR3: TGTGCCAGCAGTTTAGCCCCGGGCCTCTCTGGGGCCAACGTCCTGACTTTC. Amino acid sequence: CASSLAPGLSGANVLTF.

V is TRBV6-5 and J is TRBJ1-2; D gene uncertain. Germline V gene sequence: CDR1 MNHEY, CDR2 SVGAGI. This CDR3 has 14 residues. Trimming took off 0 bases at V and 3 bases at J, with 8 bases between the two ends. The CDR3 coding sequence is TGTGCCAGCAGTTACTCTACAGAGTACTATGGCTACACCTTC. Translated: CASSYSTEYYGYTF.

The V and J genes are TRBV6-2 or TRBV6-3 and TRBJ2-1; TRBD2 agrees at 11 bases. The trim removed 0 bases at V and 1 base at J, leaving 14 bases unmatched. The CDR3 length is 21 residues. CDR1 is MNHEY and CDR2 is SVGEGT in the germline V gene. The CDR3 sequence: CASSYSPLAGGAFWSYNEQFF. The DNA of the CDR3 is TGTGCCAGCAGTTACTCGCCTTTAGCGGGAGGGGCCTTTTGGTCCTACAATGAGCAGTTCTTC.

This clonotype turned up a few times. The chain is built from TRBV5-1 and TRBJ1-4, with 7 bases lining up with TRBD1. Germline values: CDR1 SGHRS, CDR2 YFSETQ. This CDR3 spans 14 amino acids. Trimming cost V 5 bases and J 3 bases; bases outside gene matches: 4. The DNA for the CDR3 is TGCGCCAGCAGGTCCGGGACAGCTAATGAAAAACTGTTTTTT. It codes for CASRSGTANEKLFF.

The V gene is TRBV4-2, the J gene TRBJ2-7; D may be TRBD2 (6 bases). Trimming took off 6 bases at V and 4 bases at J, with 19 bases between the two ends. CDR1 LGHNA and CDR2 YNFKEQ come from the germline V gene. This CDR3 is 15 amino acids long. In DNA form, the CDR3 reads TGTGCCAGCAGTCGTAGCGGCGTGGAACCTTACGAGCAGTACTTC. It encodes CASSRSGVEPYEQYF.

The chain recombines TRBV10-3 with TRBJ2-7; D is tentatively TRBD1 or TRBD2 (5 bases each). The length of the CDR3 is 12 residues. Trimming took off 8 bases at V and 4 bases at J, with 12 bases between the two ends. Germline V lookup: CDR1 ENHRY, CDR2 SYGVKD. The CDR3 bases are TGTGCCATCGCCGGGACGGGGTACGAGCAGTACTTC. Protein product: CAIAGTGYEQYF.

This chain links TRBV10-3 with TRBJ1-5; D call uncertain. The CDR3 totals 14 residues. Trimming took off 10 bases at V and 0 bases at J, with 13 bases between the two ends. The germline gives CDR1 ENHRY, CDR2 SYGVKD. As DNA, the CDR3 is TGTGCCAGCGAGGCGGATAATAGCAATCAGCCCCAGCATTTT. Translating it yields CASEADNSNQPQHF.

This clonotype occurred a few times. This sequence joins TRBV4-1 and TRBJ1-2; TRBD1 aligns across 8 bases. Trimming at V came to 2 bases and at J to 6 bases, leaving 11 bases not matched to a gene. CDR3 length: 16 amino acids. The germline gives CDR1 MGHRA, CDR2 YSYEKL. CDR3 in DNA: TGCGCCAGCAGCCAAAGAGAGGGACAGGTGATCGATGGCTACACCTTC. Translation: CASSQREGQVIDGYTF.

The J gene is TRBJ1-4, the V gene TRBV6-5, with D possibly being TRBD1 (5 bases). Germline V gene lookup returns CDR1 MNHEY and CDR2 SVGAGI. Trimming shortened V by 2 bases and J by 4 bases, and 11 bases separated the two germline ends. This CDR3 is built from 15 residues. The CDR3 DNA reads TGTGCCAGCAGTTACATCGCAGGGTTTAATGAAAAACTGTTTTTT. Protein product: CASSYIAGFNEKLFF.

This clonotype has a single count. This chain uses TRBV5-6 with TRBJ2-5; 14 bases align to TRBD2. Germline lookup yields CDR1 SGHDT and CDR2 YYEEEE. The CDR3 spans 17 residues. After removal of 0 bases from V and 5 bases from J, the junction contained 6 bases not matched to a gene. The CDR3 region is CASSLGLAGGPWETQYF. In DNA form, the CDR3 reads TGTGCCAGCAGCTTGGGACTAGCGGGAGGGCCCTGGGAGACCCAGTACTTC.

The chain combines TRBV3-1 with TRBJ2-2; D gene ambiguous. Germline CDR1 LGHDT, CDR2 YNNKEL (reference sequence). CDR3 size: 15 residues. V shed 0 bases and J shed 2 bases, with 7 bases lying between them. CDR3 DNA: TGTGCCAGCAGCCAAGATCCCACTAACACCGGGGAGCTGTTTTTT. Its protein product is CASSQDPTNTGELFF.

V and J are TRBV18 and TRBJ2-7, with 8 bases fitting TRBD1. Trimming at V came to 2 bases and at J to 1 base, leaving 7 bases not matched to a gene. The V gene's germline CDR1 is KGHSH and CDR2 LQKENI. This CDR3 spans 16 amino acids. The CDR3 coding sequence is TGTGCCAGCTCACCATGGCCGGGACAGGATTCCTACGAGCAGTACTTC. This encodes CASSPWPGQDSYEQYF. The variable domain in full, with the rest retrieved from reference TRBV18 and TRBJ2-7, is NAGVMQNPRHLVRRRGQEARLRCSPMKGHSHVYWYRQLPEEGLKFMVYLQKENIIDESGMPKERFSAEFPKEGPSILRIQQVVRGDSAAYFCASSPWPGQDSYEQYFGPGTRLTVT.

The rearrangement links TRBV2 to TRBJ1-6, with D perhaps TRBD1 (6 bases). CDR3 size: 15 residues. Germline CDR1 SNHLY, CDR2 FYNNEI. With 7 bases removed from V and 0 bases from J, the gap between germline ends came to 10 bases. CDR3 nucleotide sequence: TGTGCCAGCACCAGACAGGTCTCCTATAATTCACCCCTCCACTTT. It codes for CASTRQVSYNSPLHF. The complete variable domain, with remaining parts taken from reference TRBV2 and TRBJ1-6, reads EPEVTQTPSHQVTQMGQEVILRCVPISNHLYFYWYRQILGQKVEFLVSFYNNEISEKSEIFDDQFSVERPDGSNFTLKIRSTKLEDSAMYFCASTRQVSYNSPLHFGNGTRLTVT.

The chain recombines TRBV14 with TRBJ2-7, with D perhaps matching TRBD2 (5 bases). Germline-derived CDR1 and CDR2 are SGHDN and FVKESK. This CDR3 comprises 19 residues. V was clipped by 0 bases and J by 3 bases, with 24 bases between them. DNA for the CDR3: TGTGCCAGCAGCCAAGAAAGGCCTCCGAACTCGGGGTTAATCTACGAGCAGTACTTC. Its translation: CASSQERPPNSGLIYEQYF.

The chain couples TRBV10-3 to TRBJ1-6, with a tentative D call TRBD1 (6 bases). This CDR3 has 16 residues. V gave up 2 bases and J gave up 8 bases, with 16 bases separating them. CDR1 ENHRY and CDR2 SYGVKD come from the germline V gene. CDR3 nucleotide sequence: TGTGCCATCAGTGAGCGATCAAGGGGGGCATATTCACCCCTCCACTTT. Translation gives CAISERSRGAYSPLHF.

V is TRBV20-1 and J is TRBJ1-1; D unresolved. Trimming pared 6 bases from V and 8 bases from J, leaving 13 bases between. CDR3 size: 11 residues. Germline-derived CDR1 and CDR2 are DFQATT and SNEGSKA (reference sequence). CDR3 residues: CSADGRLEAFF. The CDR3 region has the DNA TGCAGTGCAGACGGCCGCTTGGAAGCTTTCTTT.

V is TRBV28 and J is TRBJ2-5, with D perhaps given as TRBD1 or TRBD2 (5 bases each). V was pared by 3 bases and J by 0 bases, with 8 bases between. CDR1 is MDHEN, CDR2 SYDVKM, per germline. The CDR3 length is 14 residues. The chain's CDR3 is CASSFQGDQETQYF. The CDR3 nucleotides read TGTGCCAGCAGTTTCCAGGGAGACCAAGAGACCCAGTACTTC.

The chain combines TRBV19 with TRBJ1-5; 7 positions match TRBD1. The CDR3 is 16 amino acids. Germline V gene data show CDR1 as LNHDA and CDR2 as SQIVND (reference sequence). The ends lost 4 bases at V and 0 bases at J; junction bases unmatched: 6. This chain's CDR3 is CASSTRDRYSNQPQHF. The DNA for the CDR3 is TGTGCCAGTAGTACCCGGGACAGATATAGCAATCAGCCCCAGCATTTT.

The rearrangement uses TRBV5-1 and TRBJ2-7; a possible D gene is TRBD2 (5 bases). Trimming took off 2 bases at V and 3 bases at J, with 12 bases between the two ends. CDR1 and CDR2 (germline): SGHRS, YFSETQ. The CDR3 covers 14 residues. The CDR3 nucleotides are TGCGCCAGCAGCTTTACGGGGAAGTTCTACGAGCAGTACTTC. As protein: CASSFTGKFYEQYF.

This chain connects TRBV15 to TRBJ2-7; D remains unclear. Trimming pared 6 bases from V and 3 bases from J, leaving 12 bases between. The CDR3 runs 13 residues. Germline CDR1 reads LNHNV; CDR2 reads YYDKDF (reference sequence). The CDR3 region is CATSTIKGYEQYF. The CDR3 DNA is TGTGCCACCAGTACGATTAAGGGCTACGAGCAGTACTTC.

This clonotype was seen only a few times. This chain links TRBV5-8 with TRBJ1-4; a possible D gene is TRBD1 (5 bases). The germline V gene encodes CDR1 SGHTS and CDR2 YDEGEE. Trimming left V 1 base short and J 4 bases short, with 8 bases between. The CDR3 consists of 14 residues. The CDR3 bases are TGTGCCAGCAGCTTGCGGCAGGGTAATGAAAAACTGTTTTTT. Encoded protein: CASSLRQGNEKLFF.